Listed here are 19 T cell receptor beta chains from one sample, sequenced in a study of blood T cell repertoires in COVID-19. Assay: immunoSEQ multiplex PCR; the TCRdb copy retains only in-frame clones and omits some. The data show some 200,000 clones, roughly four fifths seen once. Sample: peripheral blood. The source is a woman in her 40s with acute or convalescent COVID-19.

The genes are TRBV30 and TRBJ1-4; no firm D call. The V and J ends lost 1 base and 8 bases respectively, with 8 bases between them. From germline, CDR1 is GTSNPN and CDR2 SVGIG (reference sequence). The CDR3 length is 12 residues. CDR3: CAWSGSGEKLFF. The CDR3 DNA follows: TGTGCCTGGAGTGGTTCCGGGGAAAAACTGTTTTTT. Full variable domain (missing parts from reference TRBV30 and TRBJ1-4): SQTIHQWPATLVQPVGSPLSLECTVEGTSNPNLYWYRQAAGRGLQLLFYSVGIGQISSEVPQNLSASRPQDRQFILSSKKLLLSDSGFYLCAWSGSGEKLFFGSGTQLSVL.

CDR3 bases: TGTGCCAGCAGGCCGGGACTAGCGGACCAAGAGACCCAGTACTTC. Protein: CASRPGLADQETQYF. The genes are TRBV6-5 and TRBJ2-5, with 11 bases lining up with TRBD2. The CDR3 contains 15 residues. V lost 6 bases and J lost 0; bases outside the gene matches: 3. Germline loops: CDR1 MNHEY, CDR2 SVGAGI.

Here the CDR3 DNA reads TGTGCCACCAGACAGAGCTCTGGAAACACCATATATTTT. This codes for CATRQSSGNTIYF. The J gene is TRBJ1-3, the V gene TRBV28; a weak D match, TRBD1 (5 bases). The ends were cut back, 10 bases at V and 0 bases at J, with 10 bases in the middle. Germline CDR1 and CDR2: MDHEN and SYDVKM. CDR3 size: 13 residues.

The CDR3 DNA follows: TGTGCCAGCAGTTTGGGGCCGAGCGGGGAGCTGTTTTTT. This sequence encodes CASSLGPSGELFF. The rearrangement uses TRBV12-3 or TRBV12-4 and TRBJ2-2; D might be TRBD1 (5 bases). This CDR3 is built from 13 residues. With 3 bases removed from V and 7 bases from J, the gap between germline ends came to 9 bases.

The chain combines TRBV7-2 with TRBJ1-1, with 7 bases that match TRBD1. V lost 3 bases and J lost 6; bases outside the gene matches: 7. Germline V gene data show CDR1 as SGHTA and CDR2 as FQGNSA. The CDR3 loop spans 14 amino acids. CDR3: CASSFSTGLAEAFF. As DNA, the CDR3 is TGTGCCAGCAGCTTCTCGACAGGGTTGGCTGAAGCTTTCTTT. Together with reference TRBV7-2 and TRBJ1-1, the CDR3 gives the full variable domain: GAGVSQSPSNKVTEKGKDVELRCDPISGHTALYWYRQSLGQGLEFLIYFQGNSAPDKSGLPSDRFSAERTGGSVSTLTIQRTQQEDSAVYLCASSFSTGLAEAFFGQGTRLTVV.

This clone has a handful of counts. CDR3 DNA sequence: TGTGCCAGCAGTTTGACAGGGTCGACCTTCTATGGCTACACCTTC. It yields the protein CASSLTGSTFYGYTF. This chain links TRBV28 with TRBJ1-2; TRBD1 matches 7 bases. The J segment lost 4 bases and the V segment lost 3 bases, leaving 8 bases of the junction unmatched. Germline CDR1 reads MDHEN; CDR2 reads SYDVKM. CDR3 size: 15 residues.

The chain couples TRBV28 to TRBJ2-1; TRBD2 matches 8 bases. The ends lost 3 bases at V and 6 bases at J; junction bases unmatched: 7. There are 15 residues in the CDR3. The germline gives CDR1 MDHEN, CDR2 SYDVKM. CDR3 nucleotide sequence: TGTGCCAGCAGTTTCCCCGGCAGCGGGAGCAATGAGCAGTTCTTC. Its protein product is CASSFPGSGSNEQFF.

The chain uses TRBV5-4 and TRBJ1-1; no clear D gene. The CDR3 runs to 14 residues. Deletions cut 1 base from V and 4 bases from J, with 11 bases between. The germline V gene encodes CDR1 SGHNT and CDR2 YYREEE (reference sequence). CDR3 nucleotides: TGTGCCAGCAGCTTGCTAGCCGTTGGCACTGAAGCTTTCTTT. Its protein product is CASSLLAVGTEAFF.

This clone has a handful of counts. The CDR3 nucleotides read TGTGCCAGCAGGACAACAGGGATTGAAGCTTTCTTT. This translates into CASRTTGIEAFF. The rearrangement links TRBV27 to TRBJ1-1; TRBD1 might be the D (6 bases). Looked up from germline, CDR1 is MNHEY and CDR2 is SMNVEV (reference sequence). The V end was cut by 6 bases, the J end by 7 bases, with 12 bases between. The CDR3 loop spans 12 amino acids.

The genes are TRBV27 and TRBJ1-4; 11 nucleotides line up with TRBD1. V gave up 9 bases and J gave up 7 bases; unmatched junction bases: 7. There are 14 residues in the CDR3. The germline CDR1 and CDR2 sequences are MNHEY and SMNVEV (reference sequence). The CDR3 DNA is TGTGCCAGAGCCGGGACAGGGGGAATTGAAAAACTGTTTTTT. Translated: CARAGTGGIEKLFF.

V usage is TRBV19 and J usage is TRBJ2-6; D is possibly TRBD1 (5 bases). CDR1 and CDR2 (germline): LNHDA, SQIVND (reference sequence). This CDR3 region has 17 residues. Between the trimmed V and J ends, which lost 5 bases and 0 bases, there was a span of 14 bases. The DNA for the CDR3 is TGTGCCAGTAGTTTTTATCAGGGCCACTCTGGGGCCAACGTCCTGACTTTC. It codes for CASSFYQGHSGANVLTF.

This clone was observed once. CDR3 protein: CASSLGTGGANTEAFF. Written as DNA, the CDR3 is TGCGCCAGCAGCTTGGGGACAGGGGGCGCGAACACTGAAGCTTTCTTT. The J gene is TRBJ1-1, the V gene TRBV5-1, with TRBD1 identical over 11 bases. Germline values: CDR1 SGHRS, CDR2 YFSETQ. Trimming at V came to 0 bases and at J to 1 base, leaving 2 bases not matched to a gene. The CDR3 covers 16 residues.

This clone was detected ten times or more. The chain links TRBV4-1 to TRBJ1-3; 8 nucleotides align to TRBD1. CDR1 is MGHRA, CDR2 YSYEKL, per germline. V gave up 3 bases and J gave up 4 bases; unmatched junction bases: 8. The CDR3 loop spans 16 amino acids. CDR3 sequence reads: CASSQDPTGGGNTIYF. The CDR3 DNA is TGCGCCAGCAGCCAGGACCCCACAGGGGGAGGAAACACCATATATTTT.

The rearrangement uses TRBV30 and TRBJ2-1; TRBD1 matches at 7 bases. V lost 5 bases and J lost 2; bases outside the gene matches: 3. Germline CDR1 reads GTSNPN; CDR2 reads SVGIG (reference sequence). This CDR3 has 13 amino acids. CDR3 nucleotides: TGTGCCTGGTGGACAGGAGCCTACAATGAGCAGTTCTTC. Translating it yields CAWWTGAYNEQFF. The full variable domain, with the rest looked up from reference TRBV30 and TRBJ2-1, is SQTIHQWPATLVQPVGSPLSLECTVEGTSNPNLYWYRQAAGRGLQLLFYSVGIGQISSEVPQNLSASRPQDRQFILSSKKLLLSDSGFYLCAWWTGAYNEQFFGPGTRLTVL.

The J gene is TRBJ2-7, the V gene TRBV4-2; tentative D call: TRBD1 (7 bases). V was shortened by 4 bases and J by 4 bases, with 20 bases between the two germline ends. The CDR3 has 16 amino acids. Germline values: CDR1 LGHNA, CDR2 YNFKEQ. The DNA for the CDR3 is TGTGCCAGCAGCCTAGGAGGGGGCGGGACGCTTTACGAGCAGTACTTC. Protein product: CASSLGGGGTLYEQYF.

The chain couples TRBV5-6 to TRBJ1-2, with D possibly TRBD1 on 6 matching bases. Trimming took off 7 bases at V and 5 bases at J, with 21 bases between the two ends. Per germline, CDR1 SGHDT and CDR2 YYEEEE. The length of the CDR3 is 15 residues. CDR3 nucleotide sequence: TGTGCCAGCCATGTACGATCCGGGACACCTTATGGCTACACCTTC. This gives the protein CASHVRSGTPYGYTF.

The chain carries TRBV5-5 and TRBJ1-2; D gene ambiguous. The V and J ends lost 0 bases and 8 bases respectively, with 14 bases between them. This CDR3 spans 14 amino acids. Germline loops: CDR1 SGHKS, CDR2 YYEKEE (reference sequence). The CDR3 coding sequence is TGTGCCAGCAGCTTGGATTGGGCTCCTGGGGGCTACACCTTC. Translating gives CASSLDWAPGGYTF.

The rearrangement uses TRBV6-6 and TRBJ1-5; 8 bases agree with TRBD1. Unmatched junction bases numbered 9, after V lost 5 bases and J lost 6 bases. The CDR3 extends over 15 amino acids. Germline CDR1 is MNHNY and CDR2 is SVGAGI (reference sequence). The CDR3 DNA is TGTGCCAGCAGTCGTGGACAGGGAGCGGCTCAGCCCCAGCATTTT. It encodes CASSRGQGAAQPQHF.

The CDR3 reads CASSPGGASGSGNTIYF. DNA for the CDR3: TGTGCCAGCAGTCCCGGCGGGGCCTCAGGCTCTGGAAACACCATATATTTT. The chain joins TRBV28 to TRBJ1-3, with TRBD1 as a possible D gene (5 bases). Looked up from germline, CDR1 is MDHEN and CDR2 is SYDVKM. Trimming cost V 5 bases and J 0 bases, with 17 bases left between them. The CDR3 is 17 residues long.